This TCR beta chain emerged from a study of cytomegalovirus exposure and HLA in healthy donors. V was cut by 8 bases and J by 7 bases, with 8 bases left in between. The germline gives CDR1 LNHDA, CDR2 SQIVND (reference sequence). This CDR3 region has 10 residues. PCR employed 60 Vbeta and 13 Jbeta primers. TCRdb keeps only in-frame clones here, not all; method: immunoSEQ multiplex PCR. Of roughly 180,000 clones detected, about four fifths appear once; the ten largest clones hold 6%. The chain joins TRBV19 to TRBJ1-1; D gene unclear. The specimen sequenced was PBMCs. This sequence was found in a woman aged 25-40 years in good health and CMV-seropositive. CDR3 residues: CASFFGEAFF. DNA of the CDR3: TGTGCCAGTTTCTTCGGTGAAGCTTTCTTT.